Sequencing of this TCR beta chain was carried out in a study of blood T cell repertoires in COVID-19. Under the authors' procedure: Nucleated cell counts were estimated from reference gene primer amplification. The data were produced by immunoSEQ multiplex PCR, yet TCRdb's version contains in-frame clones alone and is incomplete. D and trimming come from the DNA, and the V and J calls and clone size come from that table. The sample has just over 300,000 clones, approximately 89% seen once; the top ten hold approximately 1.8%. The source of this sequence is a woman under 40 with COVID-19, enrolled during active disease. The sample taken for sequencing was peripheral blood.

The CDR3, as DNA: TGTGCCAGCAGAAAGGGACAGGGGTATGGCTACACCTTC. Its protein is CASRKGQGYGYTF. The chain combines TRBV2 with TRBJ1-2, with 10 bases that match TRBD1. The CDR3 has 13 residues. CDR1 is SNHLY, CDR2 FYNNEI, per germline. Germline trimming cut 6 bases from V and 5 bases from J; bases unmatched to any gene: 3.